The rows below give T cell receptor beta chains drawn from one sample of a study of T-cell memory formation after mild COVID-19. TCRdb re-derived calls from the 5' RACE reads in MiXCR, one entry per CDR3 protein. The sample includes roughly 450,000 distinct CDR3 sequences, about 20% of them seen just once. Sequencing was carried out using PBMCs or a T cell subset sorted from them (not recorded which). The receptors come from a man in his late teens or twenties who had mild COVID-19 (a few samples of this study predate the infection). Cell type and time point are not known. CDR3s include the opening cysteine and the closing phenylalanine or tryptophan. The D gene is left open where the match is weak. Clone size appears in some rows only: once, few, many, or a class for an expanded clone.

clone_size | j_call | v_call | d_call | cdr3_aa | cdr3_nt
few | TRBJ2-7 | TRBV7-9 | - | CASSAPGPSSYEQYF | TGTGCCAGCAGTGCCCCGGGGCCGAGCTCCTACGAGCAGTACTTC
- | TRBJ1-6 | TRBV7-6 | TRBD1 | CASRDRGGSPLHF | TGTGCCAGCAGAGACAGGGGGGGATCACCCCTCCACTTT
many | TRBJ2-7 | TRBV12-3/TRBV12-4 | TRBD1 | CASRRGTGGSYEQYF | TGTGCCAGCAGGAGAGGGACAGGGGGCTCCTACGAGCAGTACTTC
few | TRBJ2-7 | TRBV5-5 | TRBD1 | CASSLPGQGVHEQYF | TGTGCCAGCAGCCTGCCGGGACAGGGAGTCCACGAGCAGTACTTC
few | TRBJ1-5 | TRBV3-1 | - | CASSQTRGSWQPQHF | TGTGCCAGCAGCCAAACTCGAGGTTCCTGGCAGCCCCAGCATTTT
many | TRBJ2-7 | TRBV29-1 | - | CSGLRTDTYEQYF | TGCAGCGGCCTTAGGACAGATACCTACGAGCAGTACTTC
few | TRBJ2-2 | TRBV4-3 | - | CASSQETVTWAGELFF | TGCGCCAGCAGCCAAGAGACGGTGACTTGGGCCGGGGAGCTGTTTTTT
- | TRBJ1-2 | TRBV5-1 | TRBD1 | CASSTEQGWYYGYTF | TGCGCCAGCAGCACCGAACAGGGGTGGTACTATGGCTACACCTTC
few | TRBJ1-1 | TRBV5-6 | - | CASWATGYTEAFF | TGTGCCAGCTGGGCGACAGGCTACACTGAAGCTTTCTTT
few | TRBJ1-1 | TRBV2 | - | CASSDWMMNTEAFF | TGTGCCAGCAGTGACTGGATGATGAACACTGAAGCTTTCTTT
many | TRBJ2-3 | TRBV29-1 | - | CSGAHGSTDTQYF | TGCAGCGGAGCGCATGGGAGCACAGATACGCAGTATTTT
many | TRBJ1-5 | TRBV20-1 | TRBD1 | CSARERDRFNQPQHF | TGCAGTGCTAGAGAAAGGGACAGGTTCAATCAGCCCCAGCATTTT
- | TRBJ1-4 | TRBV4-3 | - | CASSQDVRGAVKHLFF | TGCGCCAGCAGCCAAGATGTACGGGGTGCGGTGAAACATCTGTTTTTT
few | TRBJ2-2 | TRBV12-3/TRBV12-4 | - | CASTIWNTGELFF | TGTGCCAGCACCATCTGGAACACCGGGGAGCTGTTTTTT
few | TRBJ2-5 | TRBV12-3/TRBV12-4 | - | CASSAGLFQETQYF | TGTGCCAGCAGTGCCGGACTTTTTCAAGAGACCCAGTACTTC
few | TRBJ2-2 | TRBV11-3 | - | CASSFGGGQTGELFF | TGTGCCAGCAGCTTTGGAGGGGGCCAGACCGGGGAGCTGTTTTTT
many | TRBJ1-1 | TRBV7-2 | - | CASSQGMNTEAFF | TGTGCCAGCAGTCAGGGCATGAACACTGAAGCTTTCTTT
many | TRBJ2-5 | TRBV7-2 | - | CASSTRQVETQYF | TGTGCCAGCAGCACCAGACAGGTCGAGACCCAGTACTTC
many | TRBJ1-2 | TRBV5-1 | - | CASSSGNYGYTF | TGCGCCAGCAGCTCAGGGAACTATGGCTACACCTTC
- | TRBJ2-3 | TRBV5-1 | - | CASSFDLTDTQYF | TGCGCCAGCAGCTTCGACCTCACAGATACGCAGTATTTT
- | TRBJ2-1 | TRBV20-1 | - | CSGVSYNEQFF | TGCAGTGGAGTCTCCTACAATGAGCAGTTCTTC
- | TRBJ2-3 | TRBV6-5 | TRBD2 | CASSYRGGVGTDTQYF | TGTGCCAGCAGTTACCGCGGGGGGGTAGGCACAGATACGCAGTATTTT
- | TRBJ1-1 | TRBV2 | - | CASSEAMGMNTEAFF | TGTGCCAGCAGTGAAGCGATGGGGATGAACACTGAAGCTTTCTTT
many | TRBJ2-4 | TRBV5-1 | - | CASSLGNSVAKNIQYF | TGCGCCAGCAGCTTGGGTAACAGCGTAGCCAAAAACATTCAGTACTTC
few | TRBJ2-1 | TRBV7-9 | - | CASSLSGRYNEQFF | TGTGCCAGCAGCTTATCGGGGAGGTACAATGAGCAGTTCTTC
- | TRBJ2-2 | TRBV2 | - | CASSERGLTAPNTGELFF | TGTGCCAGCAGTGAAAGGGGCCTCACTGCGCCGAACACCGGGGAGCTGTTTTTT
- | TRBJ2-7 | TRBV4-1 | - | CASSQEGGSYEQYF | TGCGCCAGCAGCCAGGAGGGAGGCTCCTACGAGCAGTACTTC